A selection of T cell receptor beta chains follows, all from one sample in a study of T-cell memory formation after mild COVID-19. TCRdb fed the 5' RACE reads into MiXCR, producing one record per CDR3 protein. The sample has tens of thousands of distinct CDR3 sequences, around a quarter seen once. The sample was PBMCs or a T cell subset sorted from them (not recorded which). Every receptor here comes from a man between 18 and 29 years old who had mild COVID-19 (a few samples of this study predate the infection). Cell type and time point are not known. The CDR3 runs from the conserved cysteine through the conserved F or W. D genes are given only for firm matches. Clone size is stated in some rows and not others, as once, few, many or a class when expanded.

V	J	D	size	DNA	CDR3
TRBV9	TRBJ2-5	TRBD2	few	TGTGCCAGCAGCGGCCCCACGGGGGGAGCGGAGACCCAGTACTTC	CASSGPTGGAETQYF
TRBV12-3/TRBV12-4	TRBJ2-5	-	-	TGTGCCAGCAGTTTAGCCGAACCATCGACACTTTGGTACCAAGAGACCCAGTACTTC	CASSLAEPSTLWYQETQYF
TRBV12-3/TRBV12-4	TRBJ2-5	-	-	-	CASSTSDRSQETQYF
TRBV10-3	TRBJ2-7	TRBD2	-	TGTGCCATCAGTGACGGGGGGATTTCGAACTCCTACGAGCAGTACTTC	CAISDGGISNSYEQYF
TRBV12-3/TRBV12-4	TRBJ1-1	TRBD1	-	TGTGCCAGCCTCTCCGGGACAGGGGCTTTCTTT	CASLSGTGAFF
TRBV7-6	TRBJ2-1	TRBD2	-	TGTGCCAGCAGCTTATCCATCGGGGGGGCGGAATCCTACAATGAGCAGTTCTTC	CASSLSIGGAESYNEQFF
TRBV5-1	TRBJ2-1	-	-	TGCGCCAGCAGCTTGGGGGTGTTTTCGAGCAATGAGCAGTTCTTC	CASSLGVFSSNEQFF
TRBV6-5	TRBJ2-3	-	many	TGTGCCAGCGGCGGCGCAACCTCGGCAGATACGCAGTATTTT	CASGGATSADTQYF
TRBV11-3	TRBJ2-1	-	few	TGTGCCAGCAGCTCCGGACAGACCGGTTGGGATGAGCAGTTCTTC	CASSSGQTGWDEQFF
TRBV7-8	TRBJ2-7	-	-	TGTGCCAGCAGCCAGATACAGCGTCCTGACGAGGAGCAGTACTTC	CASSQIQRPDEEQYF
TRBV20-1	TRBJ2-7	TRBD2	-	TGCAGTGCTAGGATGACTAGCGGGGGATTCTACGAGCAGTACTTC	CSARMTSGGFYEQYF
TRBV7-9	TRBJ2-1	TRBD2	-	TGTGCCAGCATCGACTCGGGGGGAAGAGAGCAGTTCTTC	CASIDSGGREQFF
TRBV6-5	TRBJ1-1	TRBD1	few	TGTGCCAGCAGGCGGGACAGGACTGAAGCTTTCTTT	CASRRDRTEAFF
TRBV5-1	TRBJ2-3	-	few	TGCGCCAGCAGCTTAGGACAGCCCACAGATACGCAGTATTTT	CASSLGQPTDTQYF
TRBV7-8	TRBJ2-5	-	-	TGTGCCATCGGGCCGGCCCAGTACTTC	CAIGPAQYF
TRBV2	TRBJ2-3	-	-	TGTGCCAGCAGTGAAACAGCGGCTAGCACAGATACGCAGTATTTT	CASSETAASTDTQYF
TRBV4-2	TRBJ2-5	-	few	TGTGCCAGCAGCCAAGAATTTCAAGGCAGGGGCCAAGAGACCCAGTACTTC	CASSQEFQGRGQETQYF
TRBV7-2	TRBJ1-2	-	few	TGTGCCAGCAGCTTAGTTGGGGGGGTGGACTATGGCTACACCTTC	CASSLVGGVDYGYTF
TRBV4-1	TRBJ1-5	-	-	TGCGCCAGCAGCCAAGATCTACTCGGCCCGGGGCCCCAGCATTTT	CASSQDLLGPGPQHF
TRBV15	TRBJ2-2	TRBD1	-	TGTGCCACCTCGGACAGGTCGGGCGGGGAGCTGTTTTTT	CATSDRSGGELFF
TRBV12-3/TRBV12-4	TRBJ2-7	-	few	TGTGCCAGCACCTCGACAGAAACCTACGAGCAGTACTTC	CASTSTETYEQYF
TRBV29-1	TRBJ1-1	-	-	TGCAGCGTTGGGACAGCGAGAGCTTTCTTT	CSVGTARAFF
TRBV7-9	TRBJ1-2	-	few	TGTGCCAGCAGCTCCCAGGGACCCGCCCACGGCTACACCTTC	CASSSQGPAHGYTF
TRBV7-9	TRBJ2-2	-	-	TGTGCCAGCAGCCTCGGGCAGCCTCCTACCGGGGAGCTGTTTTTT	CASSLGQPPTGELFF
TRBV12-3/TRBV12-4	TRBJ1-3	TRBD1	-	TGTGCCAGCAGTCCGACAGGGTCAACTGGAAACACCATATATTTT	CASSPTGSTGNTIYF
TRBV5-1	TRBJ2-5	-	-	TGCGCCAGCAGCTTGGTTCCAGCCGGTTGGGCCCAGTACTTC	CASSLVPAGWAQYF
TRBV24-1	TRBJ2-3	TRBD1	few	TGTGCCACCGCCCTCGGGACAGCCTGGGATACGCAGTATTTT	CATALGTAWDTQYF
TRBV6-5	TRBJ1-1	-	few	TGTGCCAGCAGTTACTCGATAACCAGGGTGGACACTGAAGCTTTCTTT	CASSYSITRVDTEAFF
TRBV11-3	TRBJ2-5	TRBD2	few	TGTGCCAGCAGTCTGGGACTAGGAAAGACCCAGTACTTC	CASSLGLGKTQYF
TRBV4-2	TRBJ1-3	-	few	TGTGCCAGCAGCCAAGGTCAATCCGTCTCTGGAAACACCATATATTTT	CASSQGQSVSGNTIYF
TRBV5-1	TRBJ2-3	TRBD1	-	TGCGCCAGCAGCTTGCAGGGGGCGCTGAAAGATACGCAGTATTTT	CASSLQGALKDTQYF
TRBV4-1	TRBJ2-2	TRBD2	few	TGCGCCAGCAGCCAAGGGGAGGGCACCGGGGAGCTGTTTTTT	CASSQGEGTGELFF
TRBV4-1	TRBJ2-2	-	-	TGCGCCAGCAGCCAAGAGACCGGGGAGCTGTTTTTT	CASSQETGELFF
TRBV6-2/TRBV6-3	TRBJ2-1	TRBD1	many	TGTGCCAGCAGTTATTCCGACAGGGTCTACAATGAGCAGTTCTTC	CASSYSDRVYNEQFF
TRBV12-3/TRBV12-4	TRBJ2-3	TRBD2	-	TGTGCCAGCAGTTTAGCTCGACTAGCGGGGGCAGATACGCAGTATTTT	CASSLARLAGADTQYF
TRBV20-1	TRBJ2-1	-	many	TGCAGTGCCCAGGAAACGTTTTCTCGGACATTGAACAATGAGCAGTTCTTC	CSAQETFSRTLNNEQFF
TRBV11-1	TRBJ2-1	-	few	TGTGCCAGCTCCCGAGACAACAATGAGCAGTTCTTC	CASSRDNNEQFF
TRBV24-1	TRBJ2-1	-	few	TGTGCCACCAGTGATTTGCTAGATTACAATGAGCAGTTCTTC	CATSDLLDYNEQFF
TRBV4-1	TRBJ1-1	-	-	TGCGCCAGCAGCCAAGATCCCCCCTCCGCGGTTGCTGAAGCTTTCTTT	CASSQDPPSAVAEAFF
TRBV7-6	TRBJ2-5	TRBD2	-	TGTGCCAGCAGCTTCCACGACGTGGGTAGCGGGGCGGGGGAGACCCAGTACTTC	CASSFHDVGSGAGETQYF
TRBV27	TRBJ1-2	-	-	TGTGCCAGCAGTTTAGTGGGCGCCTATGGCTACACCTTC	CASSLVGAYGYTF
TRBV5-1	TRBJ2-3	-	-	TGCGCCAGCAGCTTGTTTGCAGATACGCAGTATTTT	CASSLFADTQYF
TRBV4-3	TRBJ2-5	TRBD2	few	TGCGCCAGCAGCCAAGGGGGGGGGGAGGCAGAGACCCAGTACTTC	CASSQGGGEAETQYF
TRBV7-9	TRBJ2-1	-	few	TGTGCCAGCAGCTTTAACGAGCAGTTCTTC	CASSFNEQFF
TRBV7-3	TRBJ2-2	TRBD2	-	TGTGCCAGCAGCTTACCCCACCTTGGACTAGCGGGCTCGAACACCGGGGAGCTGTTTTTT	CASSLPHLGLAGSNTGELFF
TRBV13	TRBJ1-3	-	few	TGTGCCAGCAGCTTAACCGAGGATTCGGGAAACACCATATATTTT	CASSLTEDSGNTIYF
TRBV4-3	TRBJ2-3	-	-	TGCGCCAGCAGCCGTGGACATACGCAGTATTTT	CASSRGHTQYF
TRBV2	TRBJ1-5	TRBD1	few	TGTGCCAGCAGTGATGTGCCAGGGGGGAATCAGCCCCAGCATTTT	CASSDVPGGNQPQHF
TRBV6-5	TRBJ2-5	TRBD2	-	TGTGCCAGCAGTTACGGCGTTCGAGCGGGGGGGATAGAGACCCAGTACTTC	CASSYGVRAGGIETQYF
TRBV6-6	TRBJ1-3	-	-	TGTGCCAGCAGTGGTCGCGGAAGGGGGGACACCATATATTTT	CASSGRGRGDTIYF
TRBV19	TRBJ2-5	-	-	TGTGCCAGTAGTATAGGTCAAGAGACCCAGTACTTC	CASSIGQETQYF
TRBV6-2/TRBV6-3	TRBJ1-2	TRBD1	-	TGTGCCAGCAGTTACTCGAGCCTCGGGACAGGGGAAGGTTATGGCTACACCTTC	CASSYSSLGTGEGYGYTF
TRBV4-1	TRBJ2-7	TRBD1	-	TGCGCCAGCAGCGAACCCGCAGGGGGCGGCGACGAGCAGTACTTC	CASSEPAGGGDEQYF
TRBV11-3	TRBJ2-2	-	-	TGTGCCAGCAGCTTAAGGGGAAATGCCGGGGAGCTGTTTTTT	CASSLRGNAGELFF
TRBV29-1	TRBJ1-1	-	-	TGCAGCGTTGACAGAGGTTGGAACACTGAAGCTTTCTTT	CSVDRGWNTEAFF
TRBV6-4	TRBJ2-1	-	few	TGTGCCAGCAGTGACTCCTTTCAGGGAAGGTACAATGAGCAGTTCTTC	CASSDSFQGRYNEQFF
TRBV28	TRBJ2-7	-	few	TGTGCCACCTCCAGGATGGCGCCCGAGCAGTACTTC	CATSRMAPEQYF
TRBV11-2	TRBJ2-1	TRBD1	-	TGTGCCAGCAGCTCGACAGGGTACAATGAGCAGTTCTTC	CASSSTGYNEQFF
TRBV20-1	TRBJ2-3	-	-	TGCAGTGCTGCAGGGGTTGCCACAGATACGCAGTATTTT	CSAAGVATDTQYF
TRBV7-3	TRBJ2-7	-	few	TGTGCCAGCAGCTCGGGACACAGCTCTTACGAGCAGTACTTC	CASSSGHSSYEQYF